The present T cell receptor (beta chain) was sequenced within a study of blood T cells in healthy people across ages. Each donor had about 10 milliliters of peripheral blood drawn. V lost 3 bases and J lost 2; bases outside the gene matches: 3. CDR3 length equals 14 residues. Germline CDR1 is MNHEY and CDR2 is SMNVEV (reference sequence). The study, taken as a whole, reports: Diversity was estimated from one million T cells, and these estimates were considered underestimates.

A second PCR, run for about 7 to 11 cycles, used a sample-barcoded 5' primer plus a J-beta primer mix. The yield of each sample was at least 2.5 million CDR3-containing paired-end reads. TCRdb re-derived calls from the 5' RACE reads in MiXCR, one entry per CDR3 protein. This sample carries 550,000 to 600,000 distinct CDR3 sequences, approximately 30% of them seen once, and the ten largest clones take around a sixth. The table lists this clonotype with a few counts. Its antigen is undetermined. The rearrangement links TRBV27 to TRBJ1-2; TRBD1 matches 7 bases. The source material was blood. The receptor comes from a woman aged 65 to 85 in good health. The CDR3, as DNA: TGTGCCAGCAGTTTCCAGGGGGGGAACTATGGCTACACCTTC. This codes for CASSFQGGNYGYTF.